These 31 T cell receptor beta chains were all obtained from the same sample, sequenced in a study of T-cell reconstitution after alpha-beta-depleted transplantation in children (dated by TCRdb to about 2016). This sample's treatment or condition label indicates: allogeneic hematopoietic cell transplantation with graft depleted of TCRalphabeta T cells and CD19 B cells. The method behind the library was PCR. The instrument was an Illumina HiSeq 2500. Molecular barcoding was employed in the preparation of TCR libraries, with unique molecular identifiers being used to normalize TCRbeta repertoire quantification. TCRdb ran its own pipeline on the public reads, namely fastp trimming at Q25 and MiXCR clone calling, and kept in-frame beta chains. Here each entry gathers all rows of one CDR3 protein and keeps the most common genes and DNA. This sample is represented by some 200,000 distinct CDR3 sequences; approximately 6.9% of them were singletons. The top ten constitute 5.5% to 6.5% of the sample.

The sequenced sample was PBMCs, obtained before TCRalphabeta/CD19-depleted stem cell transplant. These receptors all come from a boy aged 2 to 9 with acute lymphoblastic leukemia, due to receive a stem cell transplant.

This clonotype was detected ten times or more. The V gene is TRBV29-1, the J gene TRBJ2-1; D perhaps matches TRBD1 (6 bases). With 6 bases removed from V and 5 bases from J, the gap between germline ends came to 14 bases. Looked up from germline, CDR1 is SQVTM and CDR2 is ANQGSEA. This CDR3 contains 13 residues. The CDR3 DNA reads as TGCAGCGTCCCCCGTGAGGGGGACAATGAGCAGTTCTTC. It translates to CSVPREGDNEQFF.

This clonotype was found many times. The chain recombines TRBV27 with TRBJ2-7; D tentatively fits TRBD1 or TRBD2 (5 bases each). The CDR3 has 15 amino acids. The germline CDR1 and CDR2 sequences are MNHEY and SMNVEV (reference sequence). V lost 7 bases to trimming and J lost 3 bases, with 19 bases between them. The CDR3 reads CASMSRLGTFYEQYF. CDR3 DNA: TGTGCCAGCATGTCGAGGCTAGGGACCTTCTACGAGCAGTACTTC.

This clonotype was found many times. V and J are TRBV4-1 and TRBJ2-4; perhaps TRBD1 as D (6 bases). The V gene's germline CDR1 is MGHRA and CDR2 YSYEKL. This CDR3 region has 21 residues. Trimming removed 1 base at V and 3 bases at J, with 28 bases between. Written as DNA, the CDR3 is TGCGCCAGCAGCCAAGGAGACAGGTCAGGGCGGACAGTCCGGGTCAAAAACATTCAGTACTTC. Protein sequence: CASSQGDRSGRTVRVKNIQYF.

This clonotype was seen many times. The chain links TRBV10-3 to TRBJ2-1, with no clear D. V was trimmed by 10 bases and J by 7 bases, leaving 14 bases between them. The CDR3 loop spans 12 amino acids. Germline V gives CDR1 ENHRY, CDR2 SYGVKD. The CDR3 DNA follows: TGTGCCAACGGAGTAGTTGAAAATGAGCAGTTCTTC. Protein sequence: CANGVVENEQFF.

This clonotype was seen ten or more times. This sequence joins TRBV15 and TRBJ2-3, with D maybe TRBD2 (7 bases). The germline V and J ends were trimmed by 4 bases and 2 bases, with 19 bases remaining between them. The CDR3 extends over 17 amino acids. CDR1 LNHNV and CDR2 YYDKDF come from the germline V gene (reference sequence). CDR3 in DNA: TGTGCCACCAGCATTGGGGGCGGCGGGGGAGTCACAGATACGCAGTATTTT. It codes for CATSIGGGGGVTDTQYF. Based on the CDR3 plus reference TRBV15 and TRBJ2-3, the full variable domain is DAMVIQNPRYQVTQFGKPVTLSCSQTLNHNVMYWYQQKSSQAPKLLFHYYDKDFNNEADTPDNFQSRRPNTSFCFLDIRSPGLGDTAMYLCATSIGGGGGVTDTQYFGPGTRLTVL.

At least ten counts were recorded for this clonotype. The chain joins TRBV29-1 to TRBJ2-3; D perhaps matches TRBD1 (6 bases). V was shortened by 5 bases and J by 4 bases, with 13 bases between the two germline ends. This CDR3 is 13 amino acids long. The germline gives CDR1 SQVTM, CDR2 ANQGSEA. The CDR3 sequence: CSVSGHRPDTQYF. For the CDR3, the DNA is TGCAGCGTTTCGGGACACCGACCAGATACGCAGTATTTT.

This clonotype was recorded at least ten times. The CDR3 spells CASRPTGSTDTQYF. DNA for the CDR3: TGTGCCAGCAGACCGACAGGAAGCACAGATACGCAGTATTTT. V is TRBV7-2 and J is TRBJ2-3, with D possibly TRBD1 on 6 matching bases. V was shortened by 6 bases and J by 0 bases, with 10 bases between the two germline ends. Germline CDR1 and CDR2: SGHTA and FQGNSA. This CDR3 region has 14 residues.

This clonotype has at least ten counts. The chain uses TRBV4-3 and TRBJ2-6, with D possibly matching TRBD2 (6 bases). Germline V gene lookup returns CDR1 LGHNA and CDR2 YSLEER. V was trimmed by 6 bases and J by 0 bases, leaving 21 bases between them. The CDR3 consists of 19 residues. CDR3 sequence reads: CASSARDSGLSSGANVLTF. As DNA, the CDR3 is TGCGCCAGCAGTGCAAGGGATAGCGGACTTAGCTCTGGGGCCAACGTCCTGACTTTC.

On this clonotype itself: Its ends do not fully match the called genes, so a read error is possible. The CDR3 loop is CASSFGWGGNDEQYF. The CDR3 nucleotides are TGTGCTAGCAGCTTCGGCTGGGGAGGTAACGACGAGCAGTACTTC. The V and J genes are TRBV7-7 and TRBJ2-7; D is possibly TRBD2 (6 bases). Germline loops: CDR1 SSHAT, CDR2 FNYEAQ (reference sequence). This CDR3 contains 15 residues.

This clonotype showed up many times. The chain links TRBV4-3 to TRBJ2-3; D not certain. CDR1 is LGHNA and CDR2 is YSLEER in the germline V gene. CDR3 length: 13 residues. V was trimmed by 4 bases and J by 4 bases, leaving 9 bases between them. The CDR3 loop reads CASSLKTADTQYF. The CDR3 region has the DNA TGCGCCAGCAGCCTAAAGACCGCAGATACGCAGTATTTT.

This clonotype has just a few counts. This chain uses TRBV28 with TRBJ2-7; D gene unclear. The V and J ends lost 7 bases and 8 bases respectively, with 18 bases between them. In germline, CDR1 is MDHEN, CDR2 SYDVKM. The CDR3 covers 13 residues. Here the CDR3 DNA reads TGTGCCAGCATTTTGAGGAACGTGCCGAAGCAGTACTTC. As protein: CASILRNVPKQYF.

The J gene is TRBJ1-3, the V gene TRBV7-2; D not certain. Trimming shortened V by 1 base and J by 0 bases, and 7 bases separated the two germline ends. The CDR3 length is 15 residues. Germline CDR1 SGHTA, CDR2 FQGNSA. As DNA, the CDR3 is TGTGCCAGCAGCTTAGGGCTCAGCTCTGGAAACACCATATATTTT. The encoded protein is CASSLGLSSGNTIYF.

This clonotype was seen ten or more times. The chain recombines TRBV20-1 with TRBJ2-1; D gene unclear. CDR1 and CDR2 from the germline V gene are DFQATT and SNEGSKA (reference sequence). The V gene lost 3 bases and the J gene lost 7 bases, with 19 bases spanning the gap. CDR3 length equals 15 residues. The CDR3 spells CSARSPAMGLNEQFF. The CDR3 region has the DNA TGCAGTGCTAGGAGTCCGGCCATGGGATTGAATGAGCAGTTCTTC.

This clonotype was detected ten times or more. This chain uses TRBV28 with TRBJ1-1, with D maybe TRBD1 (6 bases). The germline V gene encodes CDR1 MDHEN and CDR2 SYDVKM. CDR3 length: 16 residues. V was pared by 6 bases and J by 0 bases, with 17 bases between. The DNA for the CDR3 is TGTGCCAGCAGCAACGACAAGGGGGTAATGAACACTGAAGCTTTCTTT. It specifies CASSNDKGVMNTEAFF.

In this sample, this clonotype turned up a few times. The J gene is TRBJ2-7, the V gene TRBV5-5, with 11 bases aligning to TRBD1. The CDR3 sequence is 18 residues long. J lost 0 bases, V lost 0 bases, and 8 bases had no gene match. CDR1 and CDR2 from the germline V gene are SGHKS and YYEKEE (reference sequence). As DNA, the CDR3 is TGTGCCAGCAGCTTGGCCTGGGACAGGGGGGCTAGCTCCTACGAGCAGTACTTC. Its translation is CASSLAWDRGASSYEQYF.

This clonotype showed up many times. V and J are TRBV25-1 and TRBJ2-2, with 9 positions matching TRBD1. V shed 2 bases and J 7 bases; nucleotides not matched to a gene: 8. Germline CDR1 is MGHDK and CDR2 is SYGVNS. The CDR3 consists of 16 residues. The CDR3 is CASSEPGQGEGGELFF. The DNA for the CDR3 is TGTGCCAGCAGTGAACCGGGACAGGGAGAGGGCGGGGAGCTGTTTTTT.

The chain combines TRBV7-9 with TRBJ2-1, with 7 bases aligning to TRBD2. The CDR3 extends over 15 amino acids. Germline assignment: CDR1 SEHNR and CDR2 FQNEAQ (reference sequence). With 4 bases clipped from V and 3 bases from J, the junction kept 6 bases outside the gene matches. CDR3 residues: CASSSSSGNYNEQFF. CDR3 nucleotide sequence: TGTGCCAGCAGCTCTTCTAGCGGTAACTACAATGAGCAGTTCTTC. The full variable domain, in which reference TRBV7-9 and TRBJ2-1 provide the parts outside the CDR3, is DTGVSQNPRHKITKRGQNVTFRCDPISEHNRLYWYRQTLGQGPEFLTYFQNEAQLEKSRLLSDRFSAERPKGSFSTLEIQRTEQGDSAMYLCASSSSSGNYNEQFFGPGTRLTVL.

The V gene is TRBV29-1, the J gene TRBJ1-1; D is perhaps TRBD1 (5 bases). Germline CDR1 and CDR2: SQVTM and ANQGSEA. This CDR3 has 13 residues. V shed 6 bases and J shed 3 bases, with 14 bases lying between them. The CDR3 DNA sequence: TGCAGCGTCCAAAAGGGGTGCCACACTGAAGCTTTCTTT. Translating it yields CSVQKGCHTEAFF.

In DNA form, the CDR3 reads TGTGCCAGCAGCCGCCATATTACGGGACTAGCCCTCTACTCTACTCTACAAGAGACCCAGTACTTC. Amino acids: CASSRHITGLALYSTLQETQYF. The V and J genes are TRBV3-1 and TRBJ2-5; TRBD2 agrees at 9 bases. V dropped 4 bases and J dropped 2; count of bases not matched to a gene: 26. Germline V CDR1 and CDR2: LGHDT, YNNKEL (reference sequence). The CDR3 runs 22 residues.

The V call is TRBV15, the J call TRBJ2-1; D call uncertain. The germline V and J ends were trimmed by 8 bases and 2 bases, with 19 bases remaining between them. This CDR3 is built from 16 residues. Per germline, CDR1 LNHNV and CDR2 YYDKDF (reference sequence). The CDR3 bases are TGTGCCACCTCCCAGCCCCCCAGGACCACCTACAATGAGCAGTTCTTC. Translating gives CATSQPPRTTYNEQFF.

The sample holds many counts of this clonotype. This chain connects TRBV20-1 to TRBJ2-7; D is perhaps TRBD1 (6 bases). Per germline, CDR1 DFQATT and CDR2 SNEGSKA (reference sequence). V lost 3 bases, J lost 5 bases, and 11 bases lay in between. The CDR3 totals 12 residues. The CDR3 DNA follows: TGCAGTGCTAGTTCTGAGGGGGACGAGCAGTACTTC. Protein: CSASSEGDEQYF.

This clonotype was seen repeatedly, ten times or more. CDR3 sequence (DNA): TGTGCCAGCAGCGACTGGACAGAACCCTACGAGCAGTACTTC. Protein product: CASSDWTEPYEQYF. This chain links TRBV7-9 with TRBJ2-7, with a possible D match to TRBD1 (6 bases). The germline CDR1 and CDR2 sequences are SEHNR and FQNEAQ (reference sequence). The CDR3 spans 14 residues. V shed 5 bases and J shed 2 bases, with 13 bases lying between them.

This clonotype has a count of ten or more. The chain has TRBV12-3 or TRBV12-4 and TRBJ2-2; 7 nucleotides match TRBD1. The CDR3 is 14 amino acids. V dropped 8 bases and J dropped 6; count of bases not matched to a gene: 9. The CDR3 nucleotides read TGTGCCAGCGATAACCAACAGGGGTCCGGGGAGCTGTTTTTT. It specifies CASDNQQGSGELFF.

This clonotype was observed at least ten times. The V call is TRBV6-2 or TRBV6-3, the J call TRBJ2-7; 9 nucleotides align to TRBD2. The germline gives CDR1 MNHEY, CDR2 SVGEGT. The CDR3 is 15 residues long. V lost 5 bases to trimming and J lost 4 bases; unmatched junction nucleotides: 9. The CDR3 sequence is CASSPRLAEVYEQYF. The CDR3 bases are TGTGCCAGCAGTCCTCGACTAGCGGAGGTTTACGAGCAGTACTTC.

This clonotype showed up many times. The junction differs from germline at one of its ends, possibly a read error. CDR3 bases: TGCGCCAGCAGCCAAGACTTTTCTGGGGCCAACGTCCTGACTTTC. Translated: CASSQDFSGANVLTF. The gene calls are TRBV3-1 and TRBJ2-6, with unresolved D. The CDR3 is 15 residues long. From germline, CDR1 is LGHDT and CDR2 YNNKEL (reference sequence). Drawing the rest from reference TRBV3-1 and TRBJ2-6, the complete variable domain is DTAVSQTPKYLVTQMGNDKSIKCEQNLGHDTMYWYKQDSKKFLKIMFSYNNKELIINETVPNRFSPKSPDKAHLNLHINSLELGDSAVYFCASSQDFSGANVLTFGAGSRLTVL.

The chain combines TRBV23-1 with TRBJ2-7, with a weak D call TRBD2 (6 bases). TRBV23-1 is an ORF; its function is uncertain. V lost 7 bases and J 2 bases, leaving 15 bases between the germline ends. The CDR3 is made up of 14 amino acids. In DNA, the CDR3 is TGCGCCAGCAATCCCCGTACGGGAGCCTACGAGCAGTACTTC. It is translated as CASNPRTGAYEQYF.

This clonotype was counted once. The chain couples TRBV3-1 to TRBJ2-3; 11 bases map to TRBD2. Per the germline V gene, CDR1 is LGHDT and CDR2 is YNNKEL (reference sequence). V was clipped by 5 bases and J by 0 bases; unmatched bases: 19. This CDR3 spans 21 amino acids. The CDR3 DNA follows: TGTGCCAGCAGCTCACCAGTGACTAGCGGGGTCATCACTGCTAGCACAGATACGCAGTATTTT. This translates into CASSSPVTSGVITASTDTQYF.

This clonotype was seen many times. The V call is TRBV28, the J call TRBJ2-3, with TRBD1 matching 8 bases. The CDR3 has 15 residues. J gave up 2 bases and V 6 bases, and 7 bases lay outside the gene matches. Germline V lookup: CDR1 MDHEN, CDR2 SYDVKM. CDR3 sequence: CASSRTGWVTDTQYF. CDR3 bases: TGTGCCAGCAGCCGGACAGGGTGGGTCACAGATACGCAGTATTTT.

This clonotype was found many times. The CDR3 reads CSAFEGSTEAFF. CDR3 DNA sequence: TGCAGCGCCTTCGAGGGCAGCACTGAAGCTTTCTTT. The rearrangement joins TRBV29-1 to TRBJ1-1, with D hard to call. Trimming took 7 bases from V and 4 from J, leaving 13 bases between them. The germline V gene encodes CDR1 SQVTM and CDR2 ANQGSEA. The CDR3 is 12 amino acids.

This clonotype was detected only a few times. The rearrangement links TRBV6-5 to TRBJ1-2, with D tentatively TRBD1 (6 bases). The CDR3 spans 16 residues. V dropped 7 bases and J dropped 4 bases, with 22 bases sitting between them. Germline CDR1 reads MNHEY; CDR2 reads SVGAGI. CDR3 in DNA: TGTGCCAGCACCGAGGACAGCCGTTACACCGGCTATGGCTACACCTTC. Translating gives CASTEDSRYTGYGYTF.

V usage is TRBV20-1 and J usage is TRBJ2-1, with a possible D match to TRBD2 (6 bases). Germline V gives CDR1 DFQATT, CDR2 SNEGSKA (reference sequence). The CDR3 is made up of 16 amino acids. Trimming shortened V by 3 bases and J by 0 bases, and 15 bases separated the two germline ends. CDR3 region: CSARASGASSYNEQFF. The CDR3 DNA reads TGCAGTGCTAGGGCGTCGGGAGCCAGCTCCTACAATGAGCAGTTCTTC.